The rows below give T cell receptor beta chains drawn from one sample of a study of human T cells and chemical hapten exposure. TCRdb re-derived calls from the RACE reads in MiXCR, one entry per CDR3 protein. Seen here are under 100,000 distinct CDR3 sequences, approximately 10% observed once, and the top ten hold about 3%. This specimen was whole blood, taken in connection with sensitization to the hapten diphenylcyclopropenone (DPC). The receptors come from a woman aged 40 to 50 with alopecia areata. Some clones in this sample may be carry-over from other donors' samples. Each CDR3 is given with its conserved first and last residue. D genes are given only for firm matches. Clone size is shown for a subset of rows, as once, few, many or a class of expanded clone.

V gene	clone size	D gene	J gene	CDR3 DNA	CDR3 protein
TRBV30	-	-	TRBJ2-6	TGTGCCTGGACCCGGGACCTCCCCAGCTCTGGGGCCAACGTCCTGACTTTC	CAWTRDLPSSGANVLTF
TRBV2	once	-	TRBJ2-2	TGTGCCAGCAGTGGGGCGGTACCCATCCCCACCGGGGAGCTGTTTTTT	CASSGAVPIPTGELFF
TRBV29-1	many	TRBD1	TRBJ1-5	TGCAGCGTCCAGACAGGGGAAGTACAGCCCCAGCATTTT	CSVQTGEVQPQHF
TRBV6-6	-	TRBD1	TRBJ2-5	TGTGCCAGCAGCCAAGACAGGGCTGAGACCCAGTACTTC	CASSQDRAETQYF
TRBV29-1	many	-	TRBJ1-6	TGCAGCGTTCGTGAGGCGAGCGATTCACCCCTCCACTTT	CSVREASDSPLHF
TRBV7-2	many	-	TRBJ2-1	TGTGCCAGCAGCTTAGGTGAGCAGTTCTTC	CASSLGEQFF
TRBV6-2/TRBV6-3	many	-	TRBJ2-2	TGTGCCAGCAGCCTCCAGCGGGCGAACACCGGGGAGCTGTTTTTT	CASSLQRANTGELFF
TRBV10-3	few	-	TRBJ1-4	TGTGCCATCAAGGGGAACGGGGAAAAACTGTTTTTT	CAIKGNGEKLFF
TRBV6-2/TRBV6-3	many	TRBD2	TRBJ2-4	TGTGCCAGCTGGGCCTCTTCCGGGGGGGCCAAAAACATTCAGTACTTC	CASWASSGGAKNIQYF
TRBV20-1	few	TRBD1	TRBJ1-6	TGCAGTGCTGACAAAAACCGGGACAGCTTTATAGACGCGAATAATTCACCCCTCCACTTT	CSADKNRDSFIDANNSPLHF
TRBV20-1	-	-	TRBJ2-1	TGCAGTGCTAGAGCTGGGGCCGTACGGGAGCAGTTCTTC	CSARAGAVREQFF
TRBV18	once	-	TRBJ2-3	TGTGCCAGCTCACCATTAGGGGAGGATACGCAGTATTTT	CASSPLGEDTQYF
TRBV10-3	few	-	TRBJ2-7	TGTGCCATCAGTGAGCCAGGAAACTACGAGCAGTACTTC	CAISEPGNYEQYF
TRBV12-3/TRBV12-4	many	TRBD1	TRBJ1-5	TGTGCCAGCAGTTACACAGGGGGCAATCAGCCCCAGCATTTT	CASSYTGGNQPQHF
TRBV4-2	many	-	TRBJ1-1	TGTGCCAGCAGCCCGATCCATGAGGAAGCGAACACTGAAGCTTTCTTT	CASSPIHEEANTEAFF
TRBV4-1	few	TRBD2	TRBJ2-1	TGCGCCAGCAGCCCCGGGACTAGAAAGTTCTTC	CASSPGTRKFF
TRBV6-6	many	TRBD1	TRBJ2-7	TGTGCCAGCAACGGACAGGGTTTATTATACGAGCAGTACTTC	CASNGQGLLYEQYF
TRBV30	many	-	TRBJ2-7	TGTGCCTGGAGGAGGCCCCCGGCGCCCGAGCAGTACTTC	CAWRRPPAPEQYF
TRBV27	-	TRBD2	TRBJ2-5	TGTGCCAGCAGTCGCTTAGGGACTAGCGGTCAGGGGACCCAGTACTTC	CASSRLGTSGQGTQYF
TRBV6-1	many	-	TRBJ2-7	TGTGCCAGCAGTGCACAGGGTCGGGACGAGCAGTACTTC	CASSAQGRDEQYF
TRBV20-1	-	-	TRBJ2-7	TGCAGTGCTAGAGATCAGGGTGGCTACGAGCAGTACTTC	CSARDQGGYEQYF
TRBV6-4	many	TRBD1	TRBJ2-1	TGTGCCAGCAGTGAAGGGACAGCCTCCAATGAGCAGTTCTTC	CASSEGTASNEQFF
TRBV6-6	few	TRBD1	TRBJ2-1	TGTGCCAGCAAAGGGATGGGCCAGGGGATAAGGGACAGCCCGTCCCCCAATGAGCAGTTCTTC	CASKGMGQGIRDSPSPNEQFF
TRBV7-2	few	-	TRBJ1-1	TGTGCCAGCAGCTTAGTGGGAGTGAACACTGAAGCTTTCTTT	CASSLVGVNTEAFF
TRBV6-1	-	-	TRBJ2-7	TGTGCCAGCAGGGGAGCCTACGAGCAGTACTTC	CASRGAYEQYF
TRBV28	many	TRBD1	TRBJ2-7	TGTGCCAGCAGGGGGACAGGGAACTACGAGCAGTACTTC	CASRGTGNYEQYF
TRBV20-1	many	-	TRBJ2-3	TGCAGTGCTCGCAGGGAGTCCACAGATACGCAGTATTTT	CSARRESTDTQYF
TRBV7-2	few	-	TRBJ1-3	TGTGCCAGCAGCTCGGGGGTTGGTGGGCCTGGAAACACCATATATTTT	CASSSGVGGPGNTIYF